This T cell receptor (beta chain) was sequenced for a study of blood T cell repertoires in COVID-19 (dated by TCRdb to about 2020). A note on the overall study: The collaborator samples originated in the United States, Italy and Spain and spanned the acute and convalescent phases of COVID-19. The material from the prospective study consisted of cDNA or gDNA derived from T cells, B-cell-depleted T cells, or PBMCs. Subjects who had been exposed to COVID-19, were actively infected with it, or had recovered from it provided the deeply sampled blood TCRbeta repertoires that made up the dataset. The repertoires were made available in a free public database intended to serve as a resource for research on the immune response to SARS-CoV-2. Samples came from the ongoing ImmuneRACE study (first 160 participants) plus 1,254 subjects from 6 global collaborators. Sample metadata almost always included a de-identified subject ID, COVID-19 status, age in years and sex. HLA class I and class II types, where available, came from metadata supplied by the sample provider rather than from assay-based typing. Broad study findings and their caveats: Clinical and demographic metadata were provided uncurated, with the amount varying by source and participant.

The germline V gene sets CDR1 to ENHRY and CDR2 to SYGVKD. Trimming costs V 9 bases and J 0 bases, and their ends lie 20 bases apart. Reading from cysteine to phenylalanine, the CDR3 counts 17 amino acids. Only the CDR3 part of the read is kept: 51 bases, read in frame from the first base. The immunoSEQ Assay, a bias-controlled multiplex PCR, was used to amplify TCRbeta CDR3 regions from genomic DNA. The original methods were these. Nucleated cell counts per sample were estimated from amplification of reference gene primers within the assay. Sequence reads were collapsed and filtered to measure the absolute abundance of every unique TCRbeta CDR3 rearrangement. Productive Simpson clonality was computed per sample as the square root of Simpson's diversity index over productive rearrangements. Drawn from immuneACCESS, this table holds only the in-frame rearrangements with V and J called that TCRdb kept. Clones are partly lost; checked studies trace under half to an unresolved V gene and leave the rest unexplained. V and J calls and clone size are those listed in that table; D and trimming were worked out from the DNA. In all, the sample holds 280,000 or so clones, and 70% to 90% of those were seen once. The top ten clones comprise 6.9% of the sample.

For this clone: This clone's antigen is unknown. Base qualities are not provided; no much larger clone lies one nucleotide away.

A second Seattle source provided samples from volunteer blood donors who had recovered from COVID-19. Whole blood was collected in K2EDTA tubes by collaborating institutions according to the institutions' own protocols. For TCRbeta analysis, collaborators shipped samples in one of three forms: frozen whole blood, isolated PBMCs, or DNA extracted from either of those sample types. The sequence derives from a woman in her 30s who had recovered from COVID-19. Sequenced material: peripheral blood. The V and J genes are TRBV10-3 and TRBJ1-4; no D gene call is confident. The nucleotides read TGTGCCATGACACGATCTTCCCTTTCAGCAACTAATGAAAAACTGTTTTTT. This codes for CAMTRSSLSATNEKLFF.